This TCR beta chain is from a study of OX40 agonist ivuxolimab in advanced cancers. Clones were sequenced by immunoSEQ multiplex PCR, and TCRdb holds only the in-frame ones, with some missing. This sample has some 80,000 clones; more than 70% occur once, and the top ten carry 2% to 2.5%. The CDR3 is made up of 13 amino acids. V was pared by 1 base and J by 7 bases, with 11 bases between. CDR1 and CDR2 (germline): SEHNR, FQNEAQ (reference sequence). The rearrangement uses TRBV7-9 and TRBJ2-7, with a weak D call TRBD2 (6 bases). This TCR was recovered from an adult with an advanced solid tumor such as melanoma, head and neck, liver or kidney cancer. Sequenced material: CD4+ or CD8+ T cells sorted from blood, taken in a trial of the OX40 agonist ivuxolimab. CDR3 protein: CASSLGRADEQYF. The CDR3 DNA is TGTGCCAGCAGCTTAGGGAGGGCCGATGAGCAGTACTTC.